The source of this T cell receptor beta chain is a study of T cell clonotyping in hematopoietic cell transplantation. Whole-study findings and limits: Pathologically expanded recipient clonotypes increased progressively from day 30 to day 180 as diversity fell.

Profiling relied on immunoSEQ multiplex PCR, and the TCRdb table lists in-frame clones only, not all of them. The data show 11,000 to 15,000 clones, 80% to 90% seen once. Recipient blood drawn about 28 days pretransplant and days 30, 100, 180 after. This clone was seen just once. Antigen: not known. V was trimmed by 5 bases and J by 0 bases, leaving 8 bases between them. From germline, CDR1 is SGHAT and CDR2 FQNNGV. The CDR3 totals 14 residues. This material consisted of PBMCs, taken 100 days after allogeneic stem cell transplant. The chain couples TRBV11-2 to TRBJ2-1; the D gene is possibly TRBD2 (5 bases). This sequence originates from a male patient aged 45-60 years who had an allogeneic stem cell transplant from an unrelated donor, so T cells may come from the graft donor. Some clones in this sample may be carry-over from other donors' samples. CDR3 protein: CASSPGYSYNEQFF. The CDR3 region has the DNA TGTGCCAGCAGCCCGGGGTACTCCTACAATGAGCAGTTCTTC. Full variable domain (outside the CDR3, taken from reference TRBV11-2 and TRBJ2-1): EAGVAQSPRYKIIEKRQSVAFWCNPISGHATLYWYQQILGQGPKLLIQFQNNGVVDDSQLPKDRFSAERLKGVDSTLKIQPAKLEDSAVYLCASSPGYSYNEQFFGPGTRLTVL.